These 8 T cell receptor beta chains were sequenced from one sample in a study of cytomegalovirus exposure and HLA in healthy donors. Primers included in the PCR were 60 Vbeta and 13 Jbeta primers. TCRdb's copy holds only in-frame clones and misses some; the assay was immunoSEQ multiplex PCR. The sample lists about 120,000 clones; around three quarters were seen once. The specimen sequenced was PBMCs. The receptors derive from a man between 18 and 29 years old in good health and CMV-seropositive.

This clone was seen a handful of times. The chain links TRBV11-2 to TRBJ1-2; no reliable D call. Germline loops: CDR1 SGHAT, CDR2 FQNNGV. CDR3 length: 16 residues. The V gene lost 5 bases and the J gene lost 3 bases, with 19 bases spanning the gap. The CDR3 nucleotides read TGTGCCAGCAGCCCAACAGACTTACTAGTGGACTATGGCTACACCTTC. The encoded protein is CASSPTDLLVDYGYTF.

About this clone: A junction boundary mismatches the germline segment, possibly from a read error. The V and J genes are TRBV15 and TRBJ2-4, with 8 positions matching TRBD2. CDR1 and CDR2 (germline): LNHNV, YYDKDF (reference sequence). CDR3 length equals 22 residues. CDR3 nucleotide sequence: TGTGCCACCAGCAGCCCCAACGGCCCGGGACTAGTACCTTCACTAGCCAAAAACAGTCAGTACTTC. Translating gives CATSSPNGPGLVPSLAKNSQYF.

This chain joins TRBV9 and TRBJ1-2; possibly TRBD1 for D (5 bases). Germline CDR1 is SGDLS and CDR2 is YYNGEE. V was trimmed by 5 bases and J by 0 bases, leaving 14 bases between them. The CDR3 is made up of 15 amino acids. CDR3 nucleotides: TGTGCCAGCAGTTTTATAGAAGGGGCTAACTATGGCTACACCTTC. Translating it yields CASSFIEGANYGYTF. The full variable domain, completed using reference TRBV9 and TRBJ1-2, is DSGVTQTPKHLITATGQRVTLRCSPRSGDLSVYWYQQSLDQGLQFLIQYYNGEERAKGNILERFSAQQFPDLHSELNLSSLELGDSALYFCASSFIEGANYGYTFGSGTRLTVV.

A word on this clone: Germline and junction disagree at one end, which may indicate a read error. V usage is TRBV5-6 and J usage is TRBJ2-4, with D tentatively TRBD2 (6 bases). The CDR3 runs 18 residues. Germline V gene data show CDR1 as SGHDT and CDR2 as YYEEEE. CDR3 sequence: CASTHSSEFGEAKNSQYF. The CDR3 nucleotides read TGTGCCAGCACTCATTCAAGTGAATTTGGGGAGGCCAAAAACAGTCAGTACTTC.

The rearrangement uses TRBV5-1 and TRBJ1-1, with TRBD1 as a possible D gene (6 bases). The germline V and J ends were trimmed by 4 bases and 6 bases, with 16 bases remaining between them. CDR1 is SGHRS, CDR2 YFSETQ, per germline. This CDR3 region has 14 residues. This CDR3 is CASSLVVRGAEAFF. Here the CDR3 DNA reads TGCGCCAGCAGCCTGGTGGTCAGGGGCGCTGAAGCTTTCTTT.

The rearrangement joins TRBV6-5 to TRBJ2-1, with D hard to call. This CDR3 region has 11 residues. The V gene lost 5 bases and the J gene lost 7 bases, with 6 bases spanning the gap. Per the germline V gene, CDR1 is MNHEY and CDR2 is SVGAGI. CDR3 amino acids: CASSTRNEQFF. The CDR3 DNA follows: TGTGCCAGCAGTACCAGGAATGAGCAGTTCTTC.

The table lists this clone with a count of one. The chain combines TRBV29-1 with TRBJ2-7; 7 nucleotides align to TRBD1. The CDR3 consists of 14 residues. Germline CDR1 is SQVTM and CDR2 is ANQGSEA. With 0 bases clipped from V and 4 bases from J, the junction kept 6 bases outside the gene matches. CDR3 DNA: TGCAGCGTTGAAGATCGGGACAGACTTTACGAGCAGTACTTC. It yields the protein CSVEDRDRLYEQYF.

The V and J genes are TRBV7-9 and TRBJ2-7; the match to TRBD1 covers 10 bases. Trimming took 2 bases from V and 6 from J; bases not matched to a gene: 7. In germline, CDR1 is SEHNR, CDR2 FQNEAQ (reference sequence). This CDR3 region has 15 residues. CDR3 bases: TGTGCCAGCAGCTTATGGGACAGGGGTTCGAGCGAGCAGTACTTC. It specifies CASSLWDRGSSEQYF.